This entry lists 8 T cell receptor beta chains sequenced from one sample in a study of OX40 agonist ivuxolimab in advanced cancers. TCRdb's copy holds only in-frame clones and misses some; the assay was immunoSEQ multiplex PCR. This sample has 85,000 to 100,000 clones, with more than 75% found just once. Sample: CD4+ or CD8+ T cells sorted from blood, taken in a trial of the OX40 agonist ivuxolimab. These receptors were collected from an adult with an advanced solid tumor such as melanoma, head and neck, liver or kidney cancer.

This chain joins TRBV11-2 and TRBJ2-7; weak D call: TRBD2 (7 bases). This CDR3 contains 16 residues. The V gene lost 4 bases and the J gene lost 0 bases, with 16 bases spanning the gap. CDR1 is SGHAT, CDR2 FQNNGV, per germline. The CDR3 region is CASSSRLGGGSYEQYF. The CDR3 DNA follows: TGTGCCAGCAGCTCCCGATTAGGGGGGGGCTCCTACGAGCAGTACTTC.

This clone was seen once. This chain joins TRBV19 and TRBJ1-4; D not certain. Germline CDR1 reads LNHDA; CDR2 reads SQIVND (reference sequence). The CDR3 contains 15 residues. The V and J ends lost 7 bases and 8 bases respectively, with 20 bases between them. The DNA for the CDR3 is TGTGCCAGTACCCTAACCTCCGGAGTGGGGGAAAAACTGTTTTTT. This sequence encodes CASTLTSGVGEKLFF.

CDR3 nucleotides: TGTGCCAGCAGTTTCAGGGGGCAGCCCCAGCATTTT. Translation gives CASSFRGQPQHF. The genes are TRBV28 and TRBJ1-5; TRBD1 agrees at 7 bases. This CDR3 has 12 residues. Germline V CDR1 and CDR2: MDHEN, SYDVKM. Losses at the gene ends were 3 bases for V and 7 bases for J; bases not matched to a gene: 0.

The chain couples TRBV2 to TRBJ1-2, with a tentative D call TRBD1 (6 bases). The CDR3 runs 13 residues. The V gene's germline CDR1 is SNHLY and CDR2 FYNNEI. V gave up 7 bases and J gave up 4 bases, with 13 bases separating them. CDR3 sequence: CASMTGHSYGYTF. As DNA, the CDR3 is TGTGCCAGCATGACGGGACATAGCTATGGCTACACCTTC. The complete variable domain, with remaining parts taken from reference TRBV2 and TRBJ1-2, reads EPEVTQTPSHQVTQMGQEVILRCVPISNHLYFYWYRQILGQKVEFLVSFYNNEISEKSEIFDDQFSVERPDGSNFTLKIRSTKLEDSAMYFCASMTGHSYGYTFGSGTRLTVV.

This clone has more than one count but fewer than ten. The chain joins TRBV9 to TRBJ2-5; 10 positions agree with TRBD1. The V gene end was trimmed by 5 bases and the J gene end by 1 base; junction bases not matched to a gene: 8. CDR3 length: 16 residues. Looked up from germline, CDR1 is SGDLS and CDR2 is YYNGEE. The CDR3 spells CASSYRDRGFQETQYF. The CDR3 DNA is TGTGCCAGCAGTTACCGGGACAGGGGATTCCAAGAGACCCAGTACTTC.

The J gene is TRBJ2-7, the V gene TRBV7-9; D unclear. The CDR3 is made up of 14 amino acids. The V gene's germline CDR1 is SEHNR and CDR2 FQNEAQ (reference sequence). Deletions cut 2 bases from V and 6 bases from J, with 14 bases between. The CDR3 sequence is CASSLLSEQPEQYF. The CDR3 DNA is TGTGCCAGCAGCTTATTATCGGAGCAACCCGAGCAGTACTTC. The variable domain in full, with the rest retrieved from reference TRBV7-9 and TRBJ2-7, is DTGVSQNPRHKITKRGQNVTFRCDPISEHNRLYWYRQTLGQGPEFLTYFQNEAQLEKSRLLSDRFSAERPKGSFSTLEIQRTEQGDSAMYLCASSLLSEQPEQYFGPGTRLTVT.

The V gene is TRBV7-6, the J gene TRBJ1-1; D not certain. The V gene lost 0 bases and the J gene lost 3 bases, with 5 bases spanning the gap. This CDR3 has 13 residues. The V gene's germline CDR1 is SGHVS and CDR2 FNYEAQ. CDR3 sequence reads: CASSLAGDTEAFF. The CDR3, as DNA: TGTGCCAGCAGCTTAGCCGGAGACACTGAAGCTTTCTTT.

The CDR3 loop is CASSVQARWGAFF. The CDR3 region has the DNA TGTGCCAGCAGCGTACAGGCCCGTTGGGGTGCTTTCTTT. The chain has TRBV11-3 and TRBJ1-1; D perhaps matches TRBD1 (5 bases). The CDR3 consists of 13 residues. CDR1 is SGHNT and CDR2 is YENEEA in the germline V gene. Deletions cut 5 bases from V and 11 bases from J, with 18 bases between.